This passage covers 5 T cell receptor beta chains from one sample sequenced in a study of vaccination effects on CD4 cells after COVID-19. Peptide-pool stimulation followed by sequencing identified expanded antigen-specific CD4+ clonotypes in the ViraFEST assay. Isolation of CD4+ T cells took place after about ten days of culture. Vaccinated recipients, who were negative for nucleocapsid antibodies, had no history of SARS-CoV-2 infection. Repertoires were generated with immunoSEQ multiplex PCR, while TCRdb's copy carries only in-frame clones and drops some. The sample has about 73,000 clones; around 79% are singletons. For these receptors, no antigen is known. The sample consisted of CD4+ T cells from PBMCs cultured with HCoV-NL63 spike peptides, taken before COVID-19 vaccination. These receptors came from a human donor who received a COVID-19 vaccine.

This clone was found a few times. The V gene is TRBV12-5, the J gene TRBJ2-2; D gene ambiguous. Trimming shortened V by 1 base and J by 7 bases, and 4 bases separated the two germline ends. This CDR3 has 12 residues. The germline V gene encodes CDR1 LGHNT and CDR2 FRNRAP. CDR3: CASGLASGELFF. The DNA of the CDR3 is TGTGCTAGTGGTTTGGCCAGCGGGGAGCTGTTTTTT.

V and J are TRBV25-1 and TRBJ2-7, with 11 bases aligning to TRBD1. V lost 2 bases and J lost 6; bases outside the gene matches: 3. CDR1 MGHDK and CDR2 SYGVNS come from the germline V gene. The CDR3 is 14 amino acids. DNA of the CDR3: TGTGCCAGCAGTGAAGGACAGGGGGCATGCGAGCAGTACGTC. Amino acid sequence: CASSEGQGACEQYV.

The rearrangement uses TRBV5-1 and TRBJ2-3; D remains ambiguous. The V gene's germline CDR1 is SGHRS and CDR2 YFSETQ. The CDR3 has 15 amino acids. V lost 0 bases, J lost 0 bases, and 8 bases lay in between. Here the CDR3 reads CASSLGGLSTDTQYF. The CDR3, as DNA: TGCGCCAGCAGCTTGGGCGGATTGAGCACAGATACGCAGTATTTT.

The CDR3 reads CASSLEGGTSYEQYV. The CDR3 bases are TGTGCCAGCAGCTTGGAGGGGGGGACCTCCTACGAGCAGTACGTC. The chain combines TRBV7-9 with TRBJ2-7; a possible D gene is TRBD2 (7 bases). The CDR3 is 15 amino acids. The V and J ends lost 3 bases and 0 bases respectively, with 12 bases between them. Germline CDR1 SEHNR, CDR2 FQNEAQ (reference sequence).

This clone was seen a few times. This chain links TRBV10-3 with TRBJ2-1, with 10 bases aligning to TRBD1. CDR3 length: 14 amino acids. Germline-derived CDR1 and CDR2 are ENHRY and SYGVKD. The V segment lost 4 bases and the J segment 4 bases; nucleotides outside the gene matches: 1. CDR3 amino acids: CAISGGQGYNEQFF. In DNA form, the CDR3 reads TGTGCCATCAGTGGGGGACAGGGGTACAATGAGCAGTTCTTC.